Below are 13 T cell receptor beta chains sequenced from a single sample in a study of OX40 agonist ivuxolimab in advanced cancers. Assay used: immunoSEQ multiplex PCR; TCRdb lists only in-frame clones, some missing. The sample contains under 50,000 clones, over 75% of which appear only once. The sample consisted of CD4+ or CD8+ T cells sorted from blood, taken in a trial of the OX40 agonist ivuxolimab. These receptors were taken from an adult with an advanced solid tumor such as melanoma, head and neck, liver or kidney cancer.

The rearrangement joins TRBV7-2 to TRBJ2-5; possibly TRBD1 for D (7 bases). V was shortened by 3 bases and J by 5 bases, with 16 bases between the two germline ends. Germline lookup yields CDR1 SGHTA and CDR2 FQGNSA. The CDR3 runs to 15 residues. The CDR3, as DNA: TGTGCCAGCAGCTTCCAGGGGGGATGGGGCGAGACCCAGTACTTC. It yields the protein CASSFQGGWGETQYF.

The chain has TRBV29-1 and TRBJ2-7; D is possibly TRBD2 (5 bases). The CDR3 is 18 amino acids. CDR1 is SQVTM, CDR2 ANQGSEA, per germline. V dropped 0 bases and J dropped 5 bases, with 26 bases sitting between them. CDR3: CSVEDQFPPSSRENEQYF. The CDR3 DNA reads TGCAGCGTTGAAGATCAGTTCCCCCCATCCTCTAGGGAGAACGAGCAGTACTTC.

CDR3 sequence (DNA): TGTGCCAGCAGTCAAGACTCGAACACTGAAGCTTTCTTT. Translation: CASSQDSNTEAFF. The gene calls are TRBV11-2 and TRBJ1-1; the D is unclear. The CDR3 extends over 13 amino acids. V was pared by 6 bases and J by 1 base, with 9 bases between. CDR1 is SGHAT and CDR2 is FQNNGV in the germline V gene.

The J gene is TRBJ1-3, the V gene TRBV7-8, with no clear D. The CDR3 covers 15 residues. V lost 0 bases and J 0 bases, leaving 6 bases between the germline ends. CDR1 and CDR2 (germline): SGHVS, FQNEAQ. The CDR3 DNA is TGTGCCAGCAGCTTAGCGGCCAACTCTGGAAACACCATATATTTT. Translating it yields CASSLAANSGNTIYF. The full variable domain, rest sourced from reference TRBV7-8 and TRBJ1-3, is GAGVSQSPRYKVAKRGQDVALRCDPISGHVSLFWYQQALGQGPEFLTYFQNEAQLDKSGLPSDRFFAERPEGSVSTLKIQRTQQEDSAVYLCASSLAANSGNTIYFGEGSWLTVV.

J is TRBJ2-1 and V is TRBV7-2; either TRBD1 or TRBD2 may supply D (6 bases each). Germline assignment: CDR1 SGHTA and CDR2 FQGNSA. The CDR3 loop spans 14 amino acids. V lost 5 bases to trimming and J lost 2 bases, with 10 bases between them. The CDR3 loop is CASSVGGTYNEQFF. The CDR3 nucleotides are TGTGCCAGCAGCGTAGGGGGGACCTACAATGAGCAGTTCTTC.

The J gene is TRBJ1-1, the V gene TRBV5-6, with unresolved D. V was pared by 3 bases and J by 1 base, with 13 bases between. The V gene's germline CDR1 is SGHDT and CDR2 YYEEEE. CDR3 length: 15 residues. CDR3 loop: CASSSTPGGNTEAFF. In nucleotides, the CDR3 is TGTGCCAGCAGCTCTACTCCGGGAGGGAACACTGAAGCTTTCTTT.

This chain connects TRBV5-6 to TRBJ1-2; 8 bases agree with TRBD1. Trimming took 1 base from V and 8 from J; bases not matched to a gene: 7. CDR3 length: 14 amino acids. Germline lookup yields CDR1 SGHDT and CDR2 YYEEEE. Here the CDR3 reads CASSLKWTGRGYTF. Written as DNA, the CDR3 is TGTGCCAGCAGCTTGAAATGGACAGGGCGAGGCTACACCTTC.

The chain employs TRBV18 and TRBJ2-7, with 7 bases that match TRBD1. Trimming removed 5 bases from V and 0 bases from J; junction bases left unmatched: 4. This CDR3 comprises 14 residues. Germline V CDR1 and CDR2: KGHSH, LQKENI. The chain's CDR3 is CASSDRDGSYEQYF. In DNA, the CDR3 is TGTGCCAGCTCAGACAGGGACGGCTCCTACGAGCAGTACTTC.

The rearrangement joins TRBV28 to TRBJ2-3; D is ambiguous. Deletions cut 7 bases from V and 2 bases from J, with 10 bases between. Germline CDR1 reads MDHEN; CDR2 reads SYDVKM. CDR3 length: 13 residues. CDR3 bases: TGTGCCAGCATTGGGGTTTTCACAGATACGCAGTATTTT. Its protein product is CASIGVFTDTQYF.

CDR3 bases: TGTGCCTGGAGTGAGGGGACTAACACTGAAGCTTTCTTT. This translates into CAWSEGTNTEAFF. V and J are TRBV30 and TRBJ1-1, with a weak D call TRBD1 (5 bases). This CDR3 is built from 13 residues. Germline lookup yields CDR1 GTSNPN and CDR2 SVGIG (reference sequence). With 1 base removed from V and 2 bases from J, the gap between germline ends came to 8 bases.

V is TRBV27 and J is TRBJ2-3; 10 nucleotides line up with TRBD2. The junction had 11 bases not matched to a gene; V was cut back by 2 bases and J by 0 bases. Germline loops: CDR1 MNHEY, CDR2 SMNVEV (reference sequence). The CDR3 runs to 19 residues. CDR3 protein: CASSLQAGLAQTSTDTQYF. In nucleotides, the CDR3 is TGTGCCAGCAGTTTACAAGCGGGACTAGCGCAAACTAGCACAGATACGCAGTATTTT.

J is TRBJ1-1 and V is TRBV19, with D maybe TRBD1 (6 bases). Looked up from germline, CDR1 is LNHDA and CDR2 is SQIVND (reference sequence). The V end lost 4 bases, the J end lost 3 bases, and 9 bases lay between the germline ends. The CDR3 runs to 13 residues. DNA of the CDR3: TGTGCCAGTAGTAACAGGGATGACACTGAAGCTTTCTTT. Translated: CASSNRDDTEAFF. Supplemented by reference TRBV19 and TRBJ1-1, the full variable domain reads DGGITQSPKYLFRKEGQNVTLSCEQNLNHDAMYWYRQDPGQGLRLIYYSQIVNDFQKGDIAEGYSVSREKKESFPLTVTSAQKNPTAFYLCASSNRDDTEAFFGQGTRLTVV.

The rearrangement uses TRBV2 and TRBJ2-1, with TRBD1 matching 9 bases. Germline CDR1 SNHLY, CDR2 FYNNEI. The CDR3 loop spans 16 amino acids. V trimming: 4 bases; J trimming: 5 bases; junction bases outside the gene matches: 9. CDR3 in DNA: TGTGCCAGCAGTGCTTGGAGGACAGGGGCCAACAATGAGCAGTTCTTC. Translation gives CASSAWRTGANNEQFF. Together with reference TRBV2 and TRBJ2-1, the CDR3 gives the full variable domain: EPEVTQTPSHQVTQMGQEVILRCVPISNHLYFYWYRQILGQKVEFLVSFYNNEISEKSEIFDDQFSVERPDGSNFTLKIRSTKLEDSAMYFCASSAWRTGANNEQFFGPGTRLTVL.